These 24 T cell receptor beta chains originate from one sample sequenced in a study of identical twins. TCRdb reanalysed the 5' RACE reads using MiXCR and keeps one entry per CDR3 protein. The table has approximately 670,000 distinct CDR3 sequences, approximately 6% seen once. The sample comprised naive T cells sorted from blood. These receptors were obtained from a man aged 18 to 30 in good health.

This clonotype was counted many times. The CDR3 loop is CASSRGGTNEKLFF. In DNA form, the CDR3 reads TGTGCCAGCTCACGAGGAGGGACTAATGAAAAACTGTTTTTT. The chain links TRBV18 to TRBJ1-4; unclear D gene. The germline gives CDR1 KGHSH, CDR2 LQKENI. The CDR3 runs to 14 residues. Trimming shortened V by 4 bases and J by 2 bases, and 8 bases separated the two germline ends.

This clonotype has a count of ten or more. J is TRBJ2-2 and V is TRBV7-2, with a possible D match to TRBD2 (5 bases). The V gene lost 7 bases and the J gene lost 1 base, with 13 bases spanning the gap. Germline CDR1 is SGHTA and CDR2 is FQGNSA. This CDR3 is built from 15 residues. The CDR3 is CASTLGSGNTGELFF. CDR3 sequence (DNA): TGTGCCAGCACCCTGGGGAGCGGGAACACCGGGGAGCTGTTTTTT.

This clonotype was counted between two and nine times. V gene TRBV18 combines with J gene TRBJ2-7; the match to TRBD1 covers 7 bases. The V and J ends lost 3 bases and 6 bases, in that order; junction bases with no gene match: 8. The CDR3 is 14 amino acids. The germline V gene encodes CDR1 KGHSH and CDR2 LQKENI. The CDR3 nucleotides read TGTGCCAGCTCACCGGACAGGTCGGCGGGCGAGCAGTACTTC. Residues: CASSPDRSAGEQYF. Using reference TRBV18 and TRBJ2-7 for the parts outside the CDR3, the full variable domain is NAGVMQNPRHLVRRRGQEARLRCSPMKGHSHVYWYRQLPEEGLKFMVYLQKENIIDESGMPKERFSAEFPKEGPSILRIQQVVRGDSAAYFCASSPDRSAGEQYFGPGTRLTVT.

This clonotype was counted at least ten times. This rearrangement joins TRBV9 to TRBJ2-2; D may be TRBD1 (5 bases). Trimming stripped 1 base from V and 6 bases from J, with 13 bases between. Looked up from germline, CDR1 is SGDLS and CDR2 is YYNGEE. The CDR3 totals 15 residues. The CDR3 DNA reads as TGTGCCAGCAGCGTAAGGCAGGGTCCCCCCGGGGAGCTGTTTTTT. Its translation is CASSVRQGPPGELFF.

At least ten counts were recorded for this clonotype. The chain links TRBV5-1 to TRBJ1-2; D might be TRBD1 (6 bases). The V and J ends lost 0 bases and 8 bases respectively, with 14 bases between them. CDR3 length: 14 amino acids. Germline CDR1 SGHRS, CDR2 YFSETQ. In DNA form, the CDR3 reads TGCGCCAGCAGCTTGGCCGTGGGGGGCCACGGCTACACCTTC. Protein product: CASSLAVGGHGYTF.

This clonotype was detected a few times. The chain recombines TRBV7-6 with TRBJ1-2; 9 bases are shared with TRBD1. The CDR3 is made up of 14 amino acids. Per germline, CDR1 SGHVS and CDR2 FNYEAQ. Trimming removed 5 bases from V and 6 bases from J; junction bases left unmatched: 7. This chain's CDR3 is CASSTEWTGDGYTF. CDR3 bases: TGTGCCAGCAGCACCGAATGGACAGGGGATGGCTACACCTTC.

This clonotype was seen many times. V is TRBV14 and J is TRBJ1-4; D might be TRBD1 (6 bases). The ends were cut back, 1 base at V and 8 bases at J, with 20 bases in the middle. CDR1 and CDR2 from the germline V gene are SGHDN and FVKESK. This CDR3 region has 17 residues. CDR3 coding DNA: TGTGCCAGCAGCCAAGGTGGGGACCGGGACACCGGGGAAAAACTGTTTTTT. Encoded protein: CASSQGGDRDTGEKLFF.

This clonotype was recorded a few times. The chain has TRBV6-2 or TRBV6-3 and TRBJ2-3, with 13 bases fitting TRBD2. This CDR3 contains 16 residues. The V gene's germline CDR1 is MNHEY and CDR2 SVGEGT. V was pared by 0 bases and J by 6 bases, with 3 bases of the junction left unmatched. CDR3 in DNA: TGTGCCAGCAGTTACTCGGGACTAGCGGGACCCGATACGCAGTATTTT. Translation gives CASSYSGLAGPDTQYF.

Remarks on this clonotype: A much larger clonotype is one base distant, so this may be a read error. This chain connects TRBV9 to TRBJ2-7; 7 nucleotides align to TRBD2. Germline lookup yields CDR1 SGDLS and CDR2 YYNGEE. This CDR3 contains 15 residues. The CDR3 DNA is TGTGCCAGCAGCGTAAGGAGCGGGGAATCCTACGAGCAGCACTTC. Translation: CASSVRSGESYEQHF.

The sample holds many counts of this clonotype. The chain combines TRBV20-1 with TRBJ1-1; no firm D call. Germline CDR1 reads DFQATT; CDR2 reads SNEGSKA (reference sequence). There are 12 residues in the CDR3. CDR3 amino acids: CGSIILNTEAFF. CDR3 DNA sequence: TGCGGCTCGATCATATTGAACACTGAAGCTTTCTTT.

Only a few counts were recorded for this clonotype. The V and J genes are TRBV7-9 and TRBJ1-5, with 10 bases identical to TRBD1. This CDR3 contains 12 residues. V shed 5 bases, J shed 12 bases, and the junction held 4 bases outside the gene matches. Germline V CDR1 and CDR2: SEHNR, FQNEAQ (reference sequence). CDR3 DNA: TGTGCCAGCAGCGAAGGACAGGGGGGCCAGCATTTT. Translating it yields CASSEGQGGQHF.

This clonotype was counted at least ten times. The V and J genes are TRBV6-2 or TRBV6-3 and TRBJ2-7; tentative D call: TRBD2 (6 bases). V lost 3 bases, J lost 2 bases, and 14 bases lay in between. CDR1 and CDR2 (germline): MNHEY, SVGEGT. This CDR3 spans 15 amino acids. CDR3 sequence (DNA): TGTGCCAGCAGTTATGCCGGGGGAGTCCCCTACGAGCAGTACGTC. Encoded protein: CASSYAGGVPYEQYV.

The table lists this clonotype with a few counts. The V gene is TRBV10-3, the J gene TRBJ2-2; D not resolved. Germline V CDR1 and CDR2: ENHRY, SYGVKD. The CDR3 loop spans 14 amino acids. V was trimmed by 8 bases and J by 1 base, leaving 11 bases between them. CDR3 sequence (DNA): TGTGCCATCTCATCTGGGATGAACACCGGGGAGCTGTTTTTT. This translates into CAISSGMNTGELFF.

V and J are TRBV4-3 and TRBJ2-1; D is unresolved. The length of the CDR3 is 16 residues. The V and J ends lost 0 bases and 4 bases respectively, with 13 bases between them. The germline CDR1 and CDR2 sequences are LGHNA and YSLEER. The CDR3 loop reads CASSQEASPSYNEQFF. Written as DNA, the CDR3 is TGCGCCAGCAGCCAAGAGGCGTCGCCCTCTTACAATGAGCAGTTCTTC.

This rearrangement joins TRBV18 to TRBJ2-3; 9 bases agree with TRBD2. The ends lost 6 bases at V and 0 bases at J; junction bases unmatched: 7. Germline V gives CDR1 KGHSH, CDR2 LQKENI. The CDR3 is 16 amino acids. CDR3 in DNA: TGTGCCAGCTCCCTAGGACTAGCGAGTAGCACAGATACGCAGTATTTT. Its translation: CASSLGLASSTDTQYF.

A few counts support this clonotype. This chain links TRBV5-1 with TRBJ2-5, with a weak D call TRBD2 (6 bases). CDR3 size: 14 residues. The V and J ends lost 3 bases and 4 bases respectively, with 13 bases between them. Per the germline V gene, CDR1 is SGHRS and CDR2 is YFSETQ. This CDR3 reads CASSYTRRGETQYF. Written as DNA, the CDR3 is TGCGCCAGCAGCTACACCAGGAGGGGAGAGACCCAGTACTTC.

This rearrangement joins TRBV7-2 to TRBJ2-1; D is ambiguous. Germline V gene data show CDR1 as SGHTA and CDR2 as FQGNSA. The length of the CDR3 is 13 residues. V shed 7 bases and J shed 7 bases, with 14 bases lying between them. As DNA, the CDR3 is TGTGCCAGCAAGCCGGGTATTTCGAATGAGCAGTTCTTC. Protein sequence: CASKPGISNEQFF.

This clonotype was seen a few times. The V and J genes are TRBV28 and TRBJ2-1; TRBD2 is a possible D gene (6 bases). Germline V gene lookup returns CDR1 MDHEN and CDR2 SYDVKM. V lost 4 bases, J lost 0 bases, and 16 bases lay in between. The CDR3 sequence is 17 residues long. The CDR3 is CASSSRTTGSSYNEQFF. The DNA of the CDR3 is TGTGCCAGCAGTTCTAGGACTACAGGTAGCTCCTACAATGAGCAGTTCTTC.

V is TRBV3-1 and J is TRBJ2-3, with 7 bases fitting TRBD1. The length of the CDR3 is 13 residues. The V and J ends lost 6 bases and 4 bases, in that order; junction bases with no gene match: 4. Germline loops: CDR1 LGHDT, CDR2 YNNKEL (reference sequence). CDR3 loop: CASSHQGADTQYF. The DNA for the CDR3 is TGTGCCAGCAGTCACCAGGGGGCAGATACGCAGTATTTT.

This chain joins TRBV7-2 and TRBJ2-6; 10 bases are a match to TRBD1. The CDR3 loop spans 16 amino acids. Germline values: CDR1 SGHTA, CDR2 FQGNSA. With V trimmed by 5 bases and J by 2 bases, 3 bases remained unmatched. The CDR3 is CASSPGTGAGANVLTF. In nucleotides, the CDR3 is TGTGCCAGCAGCCCCGGGACAGGGGCTGGGGCCAACGTCCTGACTTTC.

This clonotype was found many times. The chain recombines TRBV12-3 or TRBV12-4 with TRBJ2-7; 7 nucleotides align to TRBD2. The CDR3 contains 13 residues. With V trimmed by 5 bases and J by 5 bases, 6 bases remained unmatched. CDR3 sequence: CASSTGRLDEQYV. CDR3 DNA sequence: TGTGCCAGCAGTACCGGGAGGCTCGACGAGCAGTACGTC.

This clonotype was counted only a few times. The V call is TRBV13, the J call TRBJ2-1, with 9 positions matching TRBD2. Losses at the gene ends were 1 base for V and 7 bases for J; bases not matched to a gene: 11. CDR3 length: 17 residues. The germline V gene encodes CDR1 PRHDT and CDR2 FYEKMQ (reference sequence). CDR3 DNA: TGTGCCAGCAGCTTAGCCTTGGCTAGCGGGATCGAGAATGAGCAGTTCTTC. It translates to CASSLALASGIENEQFF.

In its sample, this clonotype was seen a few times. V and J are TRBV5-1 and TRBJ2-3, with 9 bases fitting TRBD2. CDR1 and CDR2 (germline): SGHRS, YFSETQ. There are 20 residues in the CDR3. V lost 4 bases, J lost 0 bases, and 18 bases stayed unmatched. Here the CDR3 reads CASSQKGVKSGRQSTDTQYF. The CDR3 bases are TGCGCCAGCAGCCAAAAAGGGGTCAAAAGCGGGAGGCAAAGCACAGATACGCAGTATTTT.

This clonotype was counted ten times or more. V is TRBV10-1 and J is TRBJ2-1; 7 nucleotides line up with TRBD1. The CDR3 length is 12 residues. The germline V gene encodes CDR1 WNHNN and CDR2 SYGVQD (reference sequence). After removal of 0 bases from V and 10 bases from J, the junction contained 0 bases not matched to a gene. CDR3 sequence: CASSESDREQFF. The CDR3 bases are TGCGCCAGCAGTGAGTCGGACAGGGAGCAGTTCTTC.